The rows below give T cell receptor beta chains drawn from one sample of a study of tumor-infiltrating lymphocytes in primary liver carcinoma. MiXCR, run by TCRdb on the multiplex PCR reads, gives a single entry per CDR3 protein. Of tens of thousands of distinct CDR3 sequences in the sample, roughly 70% were seen once. Sequencing was done on a sample of liver tumor tissue from sampling region 3. The receptors derive from a woman aged 25 to 45 with primary liver carcinoma and hepatitis B virus infection. The CDR3 runs from the conserved cysteine through the conserved F or W. D genes are given only for firm matches. Part of the rows lack a size; the others show once, few, many or a class for expanded clones.

j_gene: TRBJ1-6; d_gene: -; abundance: many; v_gene: TRBV11-2; CDR3nt: TGTGCCAGCAGCTTAGAAGTGGCAGCTATCTCACCCCTCCACTTT; CDR3aa: CASSLEVAAISPLHF
j_gene: TRBJ1-1; d_gene: TRBD1; abundance: -; v_gene: TRBV6-1; CDR3nt: TGTACCAGCAGTATTGACAGGGGGTACACTGAAGCTTCCTTT; CDR3aa: CTSSIDRGYTEASF
j_gene: TRBJ2-3; d_gene: -; abundance: -; v_gene: TRBV11-2; CDR3nt: TGTGCCAGCAACCGGACGCGGCAGGGAGGGGGAGATACGCACTATTTT; CDR3aa: CASNRTRQGGGDTHYF
j_gene: TRBJ2-7; d_gene: -; abundance: -; v_gene: TRBV7-2; CDR3nt: TGTGCCAGCAGCTTATCTAGTGCGATTTATGAGCAGTACTTC; CDR3aa: CASSLSSAIYEQYF
j_gene: TRBJ2-1; d_gene: -; abundance: -; v_gene: TRBV11-2; CDR3nt: TGTGCCAGCAGCCCTTCTAAGTACAATGAGCAGTTCTTC; CDR3aa: CASSPSKYNEQFF
j_gene: TRBJ2-2; d_gene: -; abundance: -; v_gene: TRBV4-2; CDR3nt: TGTAGCAGCAGCCAGACCGGGACCAAGGAACTTGGGGAGTTGTTTTTT; CDR3aa: CSSSQTGTKELGELFF
j_gene: TRBJ2-3; d_gene: -; abundance: -; v_gene: TRBV6-5; CDR3nt: TGTATCAGCACCTCGTTGCGGGGAAACCGATTACAGGCCCAGTATTTT; CDR3aa: CISTSLRGNRLQAQYF
j_gene: TRBJ2-3; d_gene: -; abundance: -; v_gene: TRBV7-3; CDR3nt: TGTGCCAGCAGCCTTGATGTAGCGCGCACAGATACGCAGTATTTT; CDR3aa: CASSLDVARTDTQYF
j_gene: TRBJ2-2; d_gene: TRBD1; abundance: -; v_gene: TRBV6-5; CDR3nt: TGTGCCAGCAGTCCGCGGACAGGGTTCACCGAGGAGCTGTCTTTC; CDR3aa: CASSPRTGFTEELSF
j_gene: TRBJ2-3; d_gene: TRBD2; abundance: -; v_gene: TRBV11-2; CDR3nt: TGTGCCAGCAGCCATGGACTAGCGGACCCAGATACGCAGTATTTT; CDR3aa: CASSHGLADPDTQYF
j_gene: TRBJ1-6; d_gene: -; abundance: many; v_gene: TRBV5-6; CDR3nt: TGTGCCAGCAGCTACGAAGAGGATAATTCACCCCTCCACTTT; CDR3aa: CASSYEEDNSPLHF
j_gene: TRBJ2-7; d_gene: TRBD1; abundance: few; v_gene: TRBV4-3; CDR3nt: TGCGTCAGCAGCCAAGAACGATGGACAGGACGGGAGCAGTACTTC; CDR3aa: CVSSQERWTGREQYF
j_gene: TRBJ2-6; d_gene: -; abundance: once; v_gene: TRBV6-2/TRBV6-3; CDR3nt: TGTGCCAGCAGCCCCCCGGGGTCTTACCCTGGGGCCGACGTCCTGACTTTC; CDR3aa: CASSPPGSYPGADVLTF
j_gene: TRBJ2-3; d_gene: -; abundance: -; v_gene: TRBV11-2; CDR3nt: TGTGCCAGCAGCTTAGAACCAAGTACAGATACCCAGTATTTT; CDR3aa: CASSLEPSTDTQYF
j_gene: TRBJ2-1; d_gene: -; abundance: -; v_gene: TRBV13; CDR3nt: TGTGCCAGCAGGGAGGGGAACGGCAGCGAGCAATTCTTC; CDR3aa: CASREGNGSEQFF
j_gene: TRBJ1-1; d_gene: -; abundance: many; v_gene: TRBV11-2; CDR3nt: TGTGCCAGCAGCTCTAATCAGGCCGAAGCTTTCTTT; CDR3aa: CASSSNQAEAFF
j_gene: TRBJ2-7; d_gene: TRBD2; abundance: once; v_gene: TRBV6-1; CDR3nt: TGTGCCAGCAGTGACCTAGCGGGAGTATACGAGCAGTACTTC; CDR3aa: CASSDLAGVYEQYF
j_gene: TRBJ1-5; d_gene: -; abundance: -; v_gene: TRBV6-5; CDR3nt: TGTTCCAGCAACCCATCTCAGATTCAGCCCCGGCATTTT; CDR3aa: CSSNPSQIQPRHF
j_gene: TRBJ2-2; d_gene: -; abundance: -; v_gene: TRBV5-6; CDR3nt: TGTGCCGGTAGCGTGGCACCCAGAGTCACTGGGAAGCTGTTTTTT; CDR3aa: CAGSVAPRVTGKLFF
j_gene: TRBJ1-2; d_gene: -; abundance: medium-sized; v_gene: TRBV29-1; CDR3nt: TGCAGCGTTGTGGTGGGAAATGGCTACACCTTC; CDR3aa: CSVVVGNGYTF
j_gene: TRBJ2-1; d_gene: TRBD2; abundance: -; v_gene: TRBV11-2; CDR3nt: TGTACCGGCAGCACCTCTCTAGCGGGAGGATATAATGAGCAGTTCTTC; CDR3aa: CTGSTSLAGGYNEQFF
j_gene: TRBJ2-7; d_gene: TRBD2; abundance: -; v_gene: TRBV6-1; CDR3nt: TGTGCCAGCAGTTCCGGGTCGGGGGGACGGTACTACGAGCAGTACTTC; CDR3aa: CASSSGSGGRYYEQYF
j_gene: TRBJ2-1; d_gene: TRBD2; abundance: -; v_gene: TRBV29-1; CDR3nt: TGCAGCGTTGAGCCCAGCGGGAGTTTGAATGAGCAGTTCTTC; CDR3aa: CSVEPSGSLNEQFF
j_gene: TRBJ2-5; d_gene: TRBD1; abundance: large; v_gene: TRBV11-3; CDR3nt: TGTGCCAGCAGGAGGTGGACAGGTTGGCGCCTTCAAGAGACCCAGTACTTC; CDR3aa: CASRRWTGWRLQETQYF
j_gene: TRBJ2-2; d_gene: -; abundance: once; v_gene: TRBV29-1; CDR3nt: TGCGGTGCCGTAGGGTGGACCGAGGAGCTGTCTTTT; CDR3aa: CGAVGWTEELSF
j_gene: TRBJ1-3; d_gene: -; abundance: -; v_gene: TRBV10-3; CDR3nt: TGTGCCATCAGAGAGCCAGTATCTGGAAACACCATATATTTT; CDR3aa: CAIREPVSGNTIYF
j_gene: TRBJ1-1; d_gene: -; abundance: once; v_gene: TRBV5-6; CDR3nt: TGTGCCAGTGGGCGTGAGGACATTGAAGCTTTCTTT; CDR3aa: CASGREDIEAFF
j_gene: TRBJ2-1; d_gene: -; abundance: many; v_gene: TRBV11-2; CDR3nt: TGTGCCAGCAGCTTGCCAGTTCATAATGAGCAGTTCTTC; CDR3aa: CASSLPVHNEQFF
j_gene: TRBJ1-2; d_gene: -; abundance: few; v_gene: TRBV6-6; CDR3nt: TGTGCCAGCAGTACCGATGTGGCGCAGACCGTGTACTATGGCTACATCTTC; CDR3aa: CASSTDVAQTVYYGYIF
j_gene: TRBJ2-1; d_gene: TRBD2; abundance: -; v_gene: TRBV6-5; CDR3nt: TGTGCCAGTAGTCCGCCGGGACTAGCGGTCCACAATGGGCAGTTCTTC; CDR3aa: CASSPPGLAVHNGQFF
j_gene: TRBJ2-2; d_gene: -; abundance: -; v_gene: TRBV6-2/TRBV6-3; CDR3nt: TGTGTCATCAGATACTCATACGGACAGACCACCGGGGATTTTGTTTTT; CDR3aa: CVIRYSYGQTTGDFVF
j_gene: TRBJ2-1; d_gene: -; abundance: many; v_gene: TRBV20-1; CDR3nt: TGCAGTGCTAACGATATCCGGAATGAGCAGTTCTTC; CDR3aa: CSANDIRNEQFF
j_gene: TRBJ2-5; d_gene: -; abundance: once; v_gene: TRBV11-2; CDR3nt: TGTGCCAGCACCCCTAGGGGGGGCGGTCAGATCCAGTACTTC; CDR3aa: CASTPRGGGQIQYF
j_gene: TRBJ2-3; d_gene: -; abundance: many; v_gene: TRBV7-9; CDR3nt: TGTGCCAGCGACGACGGAGGGAGACGAGATACGCAGTATTTT; CDR3aa: CASDDGGRRDTQYF
j_gene: TRBJ1-3; d_gene: -; abundance: -; v_gene: TRBV28; CDR3nt: TGTACCAGCTCAGCACAGTTGGTGAGAAACAGTATATATTTT; CDR3aa: CTSSAQLVRNSIYF
j_gene: TRBJ2-7; d_gene: -; abundance: -; v_gene: TRBV6-5; CDR3nt: TGTGCTAACAGCTACAAGGACAGCAGCTCCTACGAGCAGTACTTC; CDR3aa: CANSYKDSSSYEQYF
j_gene: TRBJ1-1; d_gene: TRBD1; abundance: medium-sized; v_gene: TRBV5-5; CDR3nt: TGTGCCAGCAGCTTGTGGACAGGGGGCACTGAAGCTTTCTTT; CDR3aa: CASSLWTGGTEAFF
j_gene: TRBJ1-1; d_gene: -; abundance: -; v_gene: TRBV29-1; CDR3nt: TGCGGCGTTGGTGGAGCCGGGGTCACTGAAGCTTTCTTT; CDR3aa: CGVGGAGVTEAFF
j_gene: TRBJ2-3; d_gene: -; abundance: -; v_gene: TRBV29-1; CDR3nt: TGCAACGTCACGCCGAGCATAGATATGCAGTATTTT; CDR3aa: CNVTPSIDMQYF
j_gene: TRBJ2-5; d_gene: -; abundance: medium-sized; v_gene: TRBV11-2; CDR3nt: TGTGCCAGCAGCTTAGAATCCAAGGGGACCCAGTACTTC; CDR3aa: CASSLESKGTQYF
j_gene: TRBJ2-7; d_gene: -; abundance: -; v_gene: TRBV28; CDR3nt: TGTGCCAGCCATCCTGGGGGGTTGGAAGAAAGCTACGAGCATCACTTC; CDR3aa: CASHPGGLEESYEHHF
j_gene: TRBJ2-6; d_gene: -; abundance: -; v_gene: TRBV4-3; CDR3nt: TGCGCCAGCAGCCAAGAGAGTAGCGAGATAGGCTCTGGGGCCAACGTCCTGACTTTC; CDR3aa: CASSQESSEIGSGANVLTF
j_gene: TRBJ2-3; d_gene: -; abundance: -; v_gene: TRBV5-4; CDR3nt: TGTGCCAGCAGCGTAGACGGACACCCTCCACTCAGAGATACGCAGTGTTTT; CDR3aa: CASSVDGHPPLRDTQCF